This TCR beta chain derives from a study of shared clonotypes between healthy human individuals. Trimming shortened V by 8 bases and J by 0 bases, and 14 bases separated the two germline ends. CDR3 length: 16 residues. The germline CDR1 and CDR2 sequences are SNHLY and FYNNEI. With respect to this clone: Its antigen is unknown.

General observations from the study: Donor clonotype sharing was expected to depend on sequencing depth.

In replicate PCRs of unsorted PBMC, approximately 0.3 ug DNA, some 30,000 T cell genomes, was used. Assay: immunoSEQ multiplex PCR; the TCRdb copy retains only in-frame clones and omits some. The sample has about 510,000 clones, over 75% seen once; the top ten hold approximately 12%. All of the donors resided in Nashville, Tennessee, and each was a Caucasian adult. Roughly 89 million PBMCs served as the genomic DNA source for unsorted samples. The sequence derives from a woman between 35 and 50 years old in good health. Some clones in this sample may be carry-over from other donors' samples. The genes are TRBV2 and TRBJ2-6, with D perhaps assigned TRBD1 or TRBD2 (7 bases each). Sequencing used PBMCs. The CDR3 region has the DNA TGTGCCAGCGGGGAGGGGGCGACCTCTGGGGCCAACGTCCTGACTTTC. This encodes CASGEGATSGANVLTF.